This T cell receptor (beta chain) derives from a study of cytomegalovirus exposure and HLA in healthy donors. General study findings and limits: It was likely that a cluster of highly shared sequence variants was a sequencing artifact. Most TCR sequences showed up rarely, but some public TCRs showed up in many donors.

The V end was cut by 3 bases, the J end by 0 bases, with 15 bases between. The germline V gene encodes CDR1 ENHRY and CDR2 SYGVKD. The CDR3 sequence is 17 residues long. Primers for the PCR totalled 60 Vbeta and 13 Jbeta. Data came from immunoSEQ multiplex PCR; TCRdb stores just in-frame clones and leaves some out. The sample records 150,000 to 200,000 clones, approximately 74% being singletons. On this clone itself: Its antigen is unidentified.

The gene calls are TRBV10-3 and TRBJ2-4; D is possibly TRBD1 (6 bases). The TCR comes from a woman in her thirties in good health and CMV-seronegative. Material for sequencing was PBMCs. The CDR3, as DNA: TGTGCCATCAGTGACAGTTGGCAGGGGTTAGCCAAAAACATTCAGTACTTC. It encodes CAISDSWQGLAKNIQYF.